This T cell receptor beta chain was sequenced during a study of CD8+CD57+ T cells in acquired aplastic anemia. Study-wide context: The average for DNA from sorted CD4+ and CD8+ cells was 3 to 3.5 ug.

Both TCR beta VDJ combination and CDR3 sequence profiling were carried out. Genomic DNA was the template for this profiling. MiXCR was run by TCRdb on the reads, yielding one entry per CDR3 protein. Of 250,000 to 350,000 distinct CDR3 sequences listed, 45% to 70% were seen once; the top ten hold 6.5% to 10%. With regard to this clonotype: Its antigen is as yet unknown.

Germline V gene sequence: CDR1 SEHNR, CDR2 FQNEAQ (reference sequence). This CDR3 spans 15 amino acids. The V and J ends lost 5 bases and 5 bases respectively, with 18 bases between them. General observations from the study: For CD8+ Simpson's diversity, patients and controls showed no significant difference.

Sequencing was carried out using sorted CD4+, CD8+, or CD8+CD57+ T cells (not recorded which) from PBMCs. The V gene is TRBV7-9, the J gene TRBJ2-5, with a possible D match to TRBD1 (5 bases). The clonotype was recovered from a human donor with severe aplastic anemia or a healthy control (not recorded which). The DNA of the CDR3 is TGTGCCAGCAGCCAAGATGCAGGGTCGAGGGAGACCCAGTACTTC. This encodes CASSQDAGSRETQYF.